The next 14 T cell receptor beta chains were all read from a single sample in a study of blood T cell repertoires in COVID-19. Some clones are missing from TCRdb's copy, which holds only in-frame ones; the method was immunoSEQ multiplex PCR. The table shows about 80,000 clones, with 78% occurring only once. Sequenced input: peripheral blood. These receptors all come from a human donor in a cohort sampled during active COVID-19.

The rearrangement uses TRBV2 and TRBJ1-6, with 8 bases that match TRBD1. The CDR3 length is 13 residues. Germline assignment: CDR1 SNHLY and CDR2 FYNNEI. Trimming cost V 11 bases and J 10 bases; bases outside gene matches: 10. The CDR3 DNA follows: TGTGCCGGAACCGCAGGGGGCTACTCACCCCTCCACTTT. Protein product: CAGTAGGYSPLHF.

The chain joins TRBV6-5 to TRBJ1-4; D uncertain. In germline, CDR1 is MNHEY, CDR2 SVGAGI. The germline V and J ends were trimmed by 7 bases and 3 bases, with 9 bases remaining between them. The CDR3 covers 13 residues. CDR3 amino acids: CASTRKANEKLFF. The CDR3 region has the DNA TGTGCCAGCACGAGGAAAGCTAATGAAAAACTGTTTTTT.

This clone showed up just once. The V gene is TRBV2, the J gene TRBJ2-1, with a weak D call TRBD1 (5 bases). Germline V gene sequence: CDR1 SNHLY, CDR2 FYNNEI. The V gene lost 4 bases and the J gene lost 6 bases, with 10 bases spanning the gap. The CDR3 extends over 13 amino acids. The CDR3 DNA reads TGTGCCAGCAGTGGGGGCAATCGCAATGAGCAGTTCTTC. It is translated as CASSGGNRNEQFF.

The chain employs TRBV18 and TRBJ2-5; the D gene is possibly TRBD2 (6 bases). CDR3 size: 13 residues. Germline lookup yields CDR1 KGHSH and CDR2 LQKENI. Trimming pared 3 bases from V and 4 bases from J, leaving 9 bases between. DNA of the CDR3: TGTGCCAGCTCACCGGAGGGAACAGAGACCCAGTACTTC. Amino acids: CASSPEGTETQYF. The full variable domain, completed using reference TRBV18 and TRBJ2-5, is NAGVMQNPRHLVRRRGQEARLRCSPMKGHSHVYWYRQLPEEGLKFMVYLQKENIIDESGMPKERFSAEFPKEGPSILRIQQVVRGDSAAYFCASSPEGTETQYFGPGTRLLVL.

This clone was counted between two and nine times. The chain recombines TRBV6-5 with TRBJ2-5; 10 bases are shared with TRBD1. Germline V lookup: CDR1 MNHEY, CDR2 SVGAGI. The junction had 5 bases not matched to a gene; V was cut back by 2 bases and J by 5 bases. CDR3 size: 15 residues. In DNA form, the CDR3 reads TGTGCCAGCAGTTACGCGACAGGGGGCTTGGAGACCCAGTACTTC. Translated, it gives CASSYATGGLETQYF.

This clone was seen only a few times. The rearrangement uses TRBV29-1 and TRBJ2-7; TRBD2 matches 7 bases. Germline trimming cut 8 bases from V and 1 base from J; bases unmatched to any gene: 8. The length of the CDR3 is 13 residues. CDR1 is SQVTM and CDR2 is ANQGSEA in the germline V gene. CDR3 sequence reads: CSWGGVGSYEQYV. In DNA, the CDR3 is TGCAGCTGGGGGGGAGTGGGGTCCTACGAGCAGTACGTC.

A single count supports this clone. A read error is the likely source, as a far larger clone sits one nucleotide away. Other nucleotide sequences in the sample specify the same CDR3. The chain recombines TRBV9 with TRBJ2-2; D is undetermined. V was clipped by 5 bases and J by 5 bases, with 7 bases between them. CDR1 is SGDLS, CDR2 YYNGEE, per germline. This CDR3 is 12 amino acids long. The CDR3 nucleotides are TGTGCCAGCAGTCTACGGACCGGGGAGCTGTTTTTT. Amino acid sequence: CASSLRTGELFF.

The CDR3 spells CASSSRTATNEKLFF. The DNA of the CDR3 is TGTGCCAGCAGCTCGCGGACAGCAACTAATGAAAAACTGTTTTTT. The V call is TRBV7-9, the J call TRBJ1-4; perhaps TRBD1 as D (6 bases). V lost 4 bases to trimming and J lost 0 bases, with 9 bases between them. The CDR3 covers 15 residues. Germline V CDR1 and CDR2: SEHNR, FQNEAQ (reference sequence). Looking up the rest from reference TRBV7-9 and TRBJ1-4 gives the full variable domain: DTGVSQNPRHKITKRGQNVTFRCDPISEHNRLYWYRQTLGQGPEFLTYFQNEAQLEKSRLLSDRFSAERPKGSFSTLEIQRTEQGDSAMYLCASSSRTATNEKLFFGSGTQLSVL.

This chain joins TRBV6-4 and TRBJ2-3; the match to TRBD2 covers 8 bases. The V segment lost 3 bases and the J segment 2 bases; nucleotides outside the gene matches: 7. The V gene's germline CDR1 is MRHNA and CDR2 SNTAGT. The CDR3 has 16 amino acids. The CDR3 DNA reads TGTGCCAGCAGTGATCTCGGGGGGGTAGCCACAGATACGCAGTATTTT. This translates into CASSDLGGVATDTQYF.

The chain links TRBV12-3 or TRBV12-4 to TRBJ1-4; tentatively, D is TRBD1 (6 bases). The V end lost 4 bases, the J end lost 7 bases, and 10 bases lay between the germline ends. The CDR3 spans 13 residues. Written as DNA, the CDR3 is TGTGCCAGCAGTTCGGACAGCTCTGAAAAACTGTTTTTT. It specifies CASSSDSSEKLFF.

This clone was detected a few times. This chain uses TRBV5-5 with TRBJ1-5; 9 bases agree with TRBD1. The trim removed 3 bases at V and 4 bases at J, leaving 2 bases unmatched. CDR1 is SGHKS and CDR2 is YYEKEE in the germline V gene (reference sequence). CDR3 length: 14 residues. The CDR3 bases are TGTGCCAGCAGCTCCGGGACAGGGAATCAGCCCCAGCATTTT. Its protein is CASSSGTGNQPQHF.

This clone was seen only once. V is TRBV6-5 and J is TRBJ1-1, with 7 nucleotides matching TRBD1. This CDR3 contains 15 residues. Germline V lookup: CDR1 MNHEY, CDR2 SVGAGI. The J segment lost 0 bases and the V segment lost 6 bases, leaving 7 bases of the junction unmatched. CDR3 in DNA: TGTGCCAGCAGGCCCCTGGGACAGTTGAACACTGAAGCTTTCTTT. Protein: CASRPLGQLNTEAFF.

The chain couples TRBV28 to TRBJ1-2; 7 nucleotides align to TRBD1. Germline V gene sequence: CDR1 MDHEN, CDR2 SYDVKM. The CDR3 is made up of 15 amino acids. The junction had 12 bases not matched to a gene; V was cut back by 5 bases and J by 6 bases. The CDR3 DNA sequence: TGTGCCAGCAGTGTCGACAGGGAAGATCCCAATGGCTACACCTTC. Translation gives CASSVDREDPNGYTF.

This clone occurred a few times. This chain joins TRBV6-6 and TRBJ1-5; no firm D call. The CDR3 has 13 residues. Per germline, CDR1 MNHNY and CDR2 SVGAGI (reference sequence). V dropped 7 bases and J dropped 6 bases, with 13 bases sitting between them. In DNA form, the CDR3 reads TGTGCCAGCACCGAGGGTTTTGCTCAGCCCCAGCATTTT. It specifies CASTEGFAQPQHF.